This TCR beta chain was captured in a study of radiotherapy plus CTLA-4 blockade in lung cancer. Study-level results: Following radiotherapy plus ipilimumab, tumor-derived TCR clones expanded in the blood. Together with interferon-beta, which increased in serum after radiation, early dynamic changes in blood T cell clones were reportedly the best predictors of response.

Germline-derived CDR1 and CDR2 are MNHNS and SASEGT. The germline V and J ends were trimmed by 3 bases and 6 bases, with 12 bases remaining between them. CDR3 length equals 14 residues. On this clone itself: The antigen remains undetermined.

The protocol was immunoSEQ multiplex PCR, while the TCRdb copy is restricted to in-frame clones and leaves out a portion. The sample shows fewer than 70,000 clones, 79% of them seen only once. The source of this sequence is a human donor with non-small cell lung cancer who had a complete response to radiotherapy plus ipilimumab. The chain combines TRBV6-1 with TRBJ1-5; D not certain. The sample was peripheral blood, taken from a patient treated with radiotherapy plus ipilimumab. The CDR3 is CASSEVGVGQPQHF. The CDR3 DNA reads TGTGCCAGCAGTGAGGTCGGGGTGGGTCAGCCCCAGCATTTT.